This T cell receptor beta chain emerged from a study of early T cells in non-severe SARS-CoV-2 infection. TCRdb independently ran MiXCR on the 5' RACE reads; one entry per CDR3 protein. Altogether about 50,000 distinct CDR3 sequences are present, about a tenth being singletons, with the ten largest covering under 15%. This clonotype was found a few times. The CDR3 is 18 residues long. CDR1 SGDLS and CDR2 YYNGEE come from the germline V gene. Germline trimming cut 4 bases from V and 4 bases from J; bases unmatched to any gene: 14. This chain connects TRBV9 to TRBJ2-2, with 9 bases that match TRBD1. The sequence came from an adult who was a healthcare worker with PCR-confirmed SARS-CoV-2 infection or an uninfected control (not recorded which). Sequencing input: whole blood. The DNA of the CDR3 is TGTGCCAGCAGCAAATGGCCGGACAGGGGACTGGGCACCGGGGAGCTGTTTTTT. The encoded protein is CASSKWPDRGLGTGELFF.